This entry lists 28 T cell receptor beta chains sequenced from one sample in a study of sequential checkpoint blockade in melanoma. Assay: immunoSEQ multiplex PCR; the TCRdb copy retains only in-frame clones and omits some. The data contain 2,000 to 3,000 clones, 20% to 25% of them singletons. Treatment: randomized to nivolumab then ipilimumab (arm A) or the reverse (arm B). The starting material was tumor tissue (inferred from file names), obtained from a patient given nivolumab and ipilimumab in sequence. The receptors were sampled from a human donor with melanoma.

This clone was found a few times. J is TRBJ2-7 and V is TRBV28; the D gene is possibly TRBD1 (6 bases). The CDR3 runs to 14 residues. CDR1 is MDHEN and CDR2 is SYDVKM in the germline V gene. The V end lost 6 bases, the J end lost 2 bases, and 14 bases lay between the germline ends. This chain's CDR3 is CASSFRGDTYEQYF. The CDR3 nucleotides read TGTGCCAGCAGCTTTAGAGGGGACACCTACGAGCAGTACTTC.

The sample holds a few counts of this clone. The CDR3 region has the DNA TGTGCCAGTAGTCGGGAACCCTCGGCAGATGAGCAGTTCTTC. Protein product: CASSREPSADEQFF. The V and J genes are TRBV19 and TRBJ2-1; a weak D match, TRBD2 (5 bases). The CDR3 is 14 amino acids. The germline CDR1 and CDR2 sequences are LNHDA and SQIVND (reference sequence). Trimming cost V 5 bases and J 8 bases, with 16 bases left between them.

By share, this clone ranks as medium-sized. The chain employs TRBV9 and TRBJ2-5; 11 nucleotides align to TRBD2. J was trimmed by 2 bases and V by 3 bases; bases with no gene match: 3. CDR1 SGDLS and CDR2 YYNGEE come from the germline V gene. There are 15 residues in the CDR3. This CDR3 reads CASSAGTSGQETQYF. The CDR3 coding sequence is TGTGCCAGCAGCGCAGGGACTAGCGGTCAAGAGACCCAGTACTTC.

This clone came up a few times. The CDR3 bases are TGTGCCAGCAGTACCCTGGGGAGTGGAGGAATGCCCCAGCATTTT. This codes for CASSTLGSGGMPQHF. The chain combines TRBV6-8 with TRBJ1-5; D unclear. Looked up from germline, CDR1 is MNHGY and CDR2 is SAAAGT. V lost 5 bases to trimming and J lost 9 bases, with 20 bases between them. The CDR3 has 15 amino acids.

This clone qualifies as medium-sized. The rearrangement uses TRBV6-8 and TRBJ1-5; TRBD1 matches at 7 bases. From germline, CDR1 is MNHGY and CDR2 SAAAGT. This CDR3 is 16 amino acids long. V was pared by 5 bases and J by 5 bases, with 12 bases of the junction left unmatched. The DNA for the CDR3 is TGTGCCAGCAGTGACCTAGACAGGGAGAGGTATCAGCCCCAGCATTTT. This gives the protein CASSDLDRERYQPQHF.

The sample holds many counts of this clone. The chain has TRBV9 and TRBJ2-6; 7 nucleotides align to TRBD1. This CDR3 is built from 16 residues. V dropped 3 bases and J dropped 0; count of bases not matched to a gene: 3. CDR1 SGDLS and CDR2 YYNGEE come from the germline V gene. The CDR3 reads CASSAGTVSGANVLTF. Written as DNA, the CDR3 is TGTGCCAGCAGCGCCGGGACAGTCTCTGGGGCCAACGTCCTGACTTTC.

In its sample, this clone is medium-sized. The J gene is TRBJ2-1, the V gene TRBV6-8; 7 bases line up with TRBD1. This CDR3 comprises 13 residues. J gave up 5 bases and V 2 bases, and 0 bases lay outside the gene matches. Germline V gene sequence: CDR1 MNHGY, CDR2 SAAAGT. CDR3 nucleotides: TGTGCCAGCAGTTACGACAGGGACAATGAGCAGTTCTTC. Amino acids: CASSYDRDNEQFF.

V is TRBV19 and J is TRBJ1-2, with no clear D. The CDR3 runs 14 residues. V shed 7 bases and J shed 1 base, with 13 bases lying between them. Germline assignment: CDR1 LNHDA and CDR2 SQIVND (reference sequence). The DNA for the CDR3 is TGTGCCAGTAACATAGTTGGCCTTAACTATGGCTACACCTTC. Residues: CASNIVGLNYGYTF.

This clone was found a few times. The CDR3 nucleotides are TGCGCCAGCAGCCTGGAGGGGTCCGGCGGGGAGCTGTTTTTT. As protein: CASSLEGSGGELFF. The chain combines TRBV5-1 with TRBJ2-2, with D tentatively TRBD2 (6 bases). This CDR3 region has 14 residues. V was trimmed by 4 bases and J by 7 bases, leaving 14 bases between them. Germline-derived CDR1 and CDR2 are SGHRS and YFSETQ. Full variable domain (rest looked up from reference TRBV5-1 and TRBJ2-2): KAGVTQTPRYLIKTRGQQVTLSCSPISGHRSVSWYQQTPGQGLQFLFEYFSETQRNKGNFPGRFSGRQFSNSRSEMNVSTLELGDSALYLCASSLEGSGGELFFGEGSRLTVL.

By sample share, this clone is medium-sized. This chain joins TRBV11-3 and TRBJ2-3; D unresolved. Trimming stripped 4 bases from V and 2 bases from J, with 10 bases between. This CDR3 has 14 amino acids. Germline CDR1 reads SGHNT; CDR2 reads YENEEA. The CDR3 DNA follows: TGTGCCAGCAGCTCCCTAGGTACCACAGATACGCAGTATTTT. Translated: CASSSLGTTDTQYF.

This chain uses TRBV19 with TRBJ2-6; 10 bases fit TRBD1. The J segment lost 0 bases and the V segment lost 8 bases, leaving 7 bases of the junction unmatched. The V gene's germline CDR1 is LNHDA and CDR2 SQIVND (reference sequence). This CDR3 is 17 amino acids long. The CDR3 DNA follows: TGTGCCAGTTCGGCTGACAGGGGGCTCTCTGGGGCCAACGTCCTGACTTTC. Protein product: CASSADRGLSGANVLTF.

This clone turned up a few times. The rearrangement links TRBV30 to TRBJ2-7; possibly TRBD2 for D (5 bases). Germline V gene sequence: CDR1 GTSNPN, CDR2 SVGIG (reference sequence). V was clipped by 0 bases and J by 4 bases, with 10 bases between them. The CDR3 is 13 residues long. The CDR3 protein is CAWSVRRGYEQYF. As DNA, the CDR3 is TGTGCCTGGAGTGTACGCCGGGGATACGAGCAGTACTTC.

The table lists this clone with many counts. This chain uses TRBV7-4 with TRBJ2-1, with 7 bases matching TRBD1. Germline V gene sequence: CDR1 SGHVT, CDR2 SQSDAQ. The length of the CDR3 is 16 residues. V dropped 2 bases and J dropped 6; count of bases not matched to a gene: 10. For the CDR3, the DNA is TGTGCCAGCAGCTTAACTCGGTTGGCAGGGGGCAATGAGCAGTTCTTC. It yields the protein CASSLTRLAGGNEQFF. The complete variable domain, with remaining parts taken from reference TRBV7-4 and TRBJ2-1, reads GAGVSQSPRYKVAKRGRDVALRCDSISGHVTLYWYRQTLGQGSEVLTYSQSDAQRDKSGRPSGRFSAERPERSVSTLKIQRTEQGDSAVYLCASSLTRLAGGNEQFFGPGTRLTVL.

This sequence joins TRBV6-8 and TRBJ1-5, with D perhaps TRBD1 (6 bases). Germline V gene data show CDR1 as MNHGY and CDR2 as SAAAGT. V lost 5 bases to trimming and J lost 0 bases, with 11 bases between them. The CDR3 spans 15 residues. The CDR3, as DNA: TGTGCCAGCAGTCAGGGGATATTTAGCAATCAGCCCCAGCATTTT. Translated, it gives CASSQGIFSNQPQHF.

This chain links TRBV19 with TRBJ2-1; 8 bases line up with TRBD1. Looked up from germline, CDR1 is LNHDA and CDR2 is SQIVND (reference sequence). Trimming removed 3 bases from V and 6 bases from J; junction bases left unmatched: 7. The CDR3 is 15 residues long. CDR3 in amino acids: CASSMAQGAINEQFF. The CDR3 DNA follows: TGTGCCAGTAGTATGGCCCAGGGGGCTATCAATGAGCAGTTCTTC.

CDR3 loop: CSVEGVTGSYNEQFF. CDR3 DNA: TGCAGCGTTGAAGGGGTAACGGGCTCCTACAATGAGCAGTTCTTC. The chain joins TRBV29-1 to TRBJ2-1; D is undetermined. This CDR3 spans 15 amino acids. CDR1 and CDR2 (germline): SQVTM, ANQGSEA. Between the trimmed V and J ends, which lost 1 base and 0 bases, there was a span of 10 bases.

This clone showed up just a few times. The chain couples TRBV18 to TRBJ1-1; TRBD1 might be the D (6 bases). Germline loops: CDR1 KGHSH, CDR2 LQKENI. Trimming pared 3 bases from V and 7 bases from J, leaving 15 bases between. The CDR3 has 14 residues. CDR3 sequence (DNA): TGTGCCAGCTCACCGGGGAGGGGGGCTCATGAAGCTTTCTTT. The encoded protein is CASSPGRGAHEAFF.

The chain uses TRBV9 and TRBJ2-7; a possible D gene is TRBD2 (6 bases). Germline CDR1 is SGDLS and CDR2 is YYNGEE. V gave up 0 bases and J gave up 1 base, with 11 bases separating them. The CDR3 runs to 15 residues. CDR3 in amino acids: CASSVGSGLSYEQYF. CDR3 nucleotides: TGTGCCAGCAGCGTAGGTAGCGGATTATCCTACGAGCAGTACTTC.

By its share, this clone is hyperexpanded. The chain carries TRBV6-8 and TRBJ1-1; D is unclear. This CDR3 region has 14 residues. CDR1 and CDR2 from the germline V gene are MNHGY and SAAAGT. V dropped 0 bases and J dropped 7 bases, with 12 bases sitting between them. CDR3 coding DNA: TGTGCCAGCAGTTACTCGGCAGTAATGGTTGAAGCTTTCTTT. Its translation is CASSYSAVMVEAFF.

The chain recombines TRBV23-1 with TRBJ2-6; a weak D match, TRBD1 (6 bases). TRBV23-1 is an ORF, with its function uncertain. V was shortened by 9 bases and J by 0 bases, with 36 bases between the two germline ends. The length of the CDR3 is 23 residues. CDR3 nucleotides: TGCGCCAGGGTTGTTTTTCCGCACTCTACATGCCGACAGGATCTCTCTGGGGCCAACGTCCTGACTTTC. Its protein product is CARVVFPHSTCRQDLSGANVLTF.

J is TRBJ2-3 and V is TRBV5-1, with 8 nucleotides matching TRBD1. CDR3 size: 14 residues. J was trimmed by 3 bases and V by 7 bases; bases with no gene match: 7. The germline gives CDR1 SGHRS, CDR2 YFSETQ. This CDR3 is CASVPGGGTDTQYF. CDR3 bases: TGCGCCAGCGTTCCAGGGGGCGGGACAGATACGCAGTATTTT.

This clone appeared a few times. Sequence at one end of the junction differs from germline and may be a read error. This rearrangement joins TRBV6-8 to TRBJ2-3; tentatively, D is TRBD2 (6 bases). The CDR3 sequence is 15 residues long. Germline loops: CDR1 MNHGY, CDR2 SAAAGT. As DNA, the CDR3 is TGTGCCAGCAGTGACTCGGGACGGGAGAGAGATACGCAGTATTTT. This sequence encodes CASSDSGRERDTQYF.

This chain uses TRBV1 with TRBJ2-7; the D call TRBD2 from the table was never checked on the DNA. TRBV1 is flagged as a pseudogene. The CDR3 spans 17 residues. Here the CDR3 DNA reads TGCGCCAGCAGCCAAGCTGGGACTAGCGGGAGTAAAGACGAGCAGTACTTC. This encodes CASSQAGTSGSKDEQYF.

At least ten counts were recorded for this clone. This chain connects TRBV11-3 to TRBJ2-6, with TRBD1 matching over 8 bases. The CDR3 is 19 residues long. V was pared by 5 bases and J by 1 base, with 13 bases of the junction left unmatched. Looked up from germline, CDR1 is SGHNT and CDR2 is YENEEA. The CDR3 DNA reads TGTGCCAGCAGCCAAGTTGTGGGGACAGGTCGATCTGGGGCCAACGTCCTGACTTTC. Translating it yields CASSQVVGTGRSGANVLTF.

This rearrangement joins TRBV11-3 to TRBJ1-5; unclear D gene. Trimming left V 5 bases short and J 2 bases short, with 10 bases between. This CDR3 has 14 amino acids. Per germline, CDR1 SGHNT and CDR2 YENEEA. CDR3 residues: CASSGDGRNQPQHF. CDR3 nucleotides: TGTGCCAGCAGCGGCGACGGACGCAATCAGCCCCAGCATTTT.

This clone is classed as medium-sized (0.01 to 0.1%). This rearrangement joins TRBV11-3 to TRBJ2-7, with D possibly being TRBD2 (5 bases). There are 15 residues in the CDR3. Trimming removed 3 bases from V and 5 bases from J, with 17 bases in between. Per the germline V gene, CDR1 is SGHNT and CDR2 is YENEEA. CDR3 protein: CASSFGWTGTDEQYF. Here the CDR3 DNA reads TGTGCCAGCAGCTTTGGGTGGACGGGAACCGACGAGCAGTACTTC.

The chain employs TRBV11-3 and TRBJ1-3; unclear D gene. Germline CDR1 SGHNT, CDR2 YENEEA. Trimming removed 5 bases from V and 3 bases from J, with 14 bases in between. This CDR3 comprises 15 residues. The CDR3 loop is CASSGGRLGGNTIYF. CDR3 sequence (DNA): TGTGCCAGCAGCGGTGGACGCCTTGGTGGAAACACCATATATTTT.

This clone was counted ten times or more. This chain links TRBV6-8 with TRBJ1-5; 8 bases are shared with TRBD1. In germline, CDR1 is MNHGY, CDR2 SAAAGT. V lost 5 bases to trimming and J lost 9 bases; unmatched junction nucleotides: 6. This CDR3 has 13 residues. The CDR3 coding sequence is TGTGCCAGCAGTCGACAGGGGATAAGGCCCCAGCATTTT. Protein product: CASSRQGIRPQHF.